This passage covers 8 T cell receptor beta chains from one sample sequenced in a study of early T cells in non-severe SARS-CoV-2 infection. TCRdb reprocessed the 5' RACE reads via MiXCR and lists one record per CDR3 protein. The table lists about 77,000 distinct CDR3 sequences, more than 4% of them singletons. The input for sequencing was whole blood, taken at baseline. Receptors originate from an adult who was a healthcare worker with PCR-confirmed SARS-CoV-2 infection or an uninfected control (not recorded which).

The genes are TRBV19 and TRBJ2-7; D not resolved. The germline V and J ends were trimmed by 3 bases and 3 bases, with 15 bases remaining between them. The CDR3 totals 15 residues. Germline lookup yields CDR1 LNHDA and CDR2 SQIVND (reference sequence). The chain's CDR3 is CASSITLDRGYEQYF. In nucleotides, the CDR3 is TGTGCCAGTAGTATCACACTGGACCGAGGCTACGAGCAGTACTTC.

This clonotype was recorded at least ten times. The chain recombines TRBV13 with TRBJ2-7; D is unresolved. The CDR3 consists of 11 residues. The germline V gene encodes CDR1 PRHDT and CDR2 FYEKMQ (reference sequence). V dropped 5 bases and J dropped 1 base, with 3 bases sitting between them. The CDR3 DNA reads as TGTGCCAGCAGCGCGTCCTACGAGCAGTACTTC. This translates into CASSASYEQYF. The full variable domain, rest sourced from reference TRBV13 and TRBJ2-7, is AAGVIQSPRHLIKEKRETATLKCYPIPRHDTVYWYQQGPGQDPQFLISFYEKMQSDKGSIPDRFSAQQFSDYHSELNMSSLELGDSALYFCASSASYEQYFGPGTRLTVT.

This clonotype has at least ten counts. The chain carries TRBV12-3 or TRBV12-4 and TRBJ2-1, with 8 bases matching TRBD1. The CDR3 is 15 amino acids. V lost 6 bases, J lost 7 bases, and 11 bases stayed unmatched. DNA for the CDR3: TGTGCCAGCAGATCGACAGGGGCTCTGAGAAATGAGCAGTTCTTC. It specifies CASRSTGALRNEQFF.

This clonotype was counted between two and nine times. The J gene is TRBJ2-7, the V gene TRBV4-1; TRBD2 agrees at 8 bases. The CDR3 extends over 15 amino acids. The trim removed 0 bases at V and 5 bases at J, leaving 6 bases unmatched. In germline, CDR1 is MGHRA, CDR2 YSYEKL. This chain's CDR3 is CASSQESGLVDEQYF. CDR3 in DNA: TGCGCCAGCAGCCAAGAATCGGGACTAGTTGACGAGCAGTACTTC.

This clonotype was seen ten or more times. This chain connects TRBV5-5 to TRBJ1-5, with 7 bases that match TRBD1. V was clipped by 4 bases and J by 1 base; unmatched bases: 11. Germline CDR1 is SGHKS and CDR2 is YYEKEE (reference sequence). The CDR3 totals 17 residues. CDR3 in amino acids: CASSQEGTVLSNQPQHF. The DNA for the CDR3 is TGTGCCAGCAGCCAGGAGGGGACAGTGTTAAGCAATCAGCCCCAGCATTTT.

This clonotype was recorded many times. The CDR3 region has the DNA TGCAGCGTCGAGGGAACGAGGACTCCAGGATACGAGCAGTACTTC. Amino acids: CSVEGTRTPGYEQYF. V gene TRBV29-1 combines with J gene TRBJ2-7, with a weak D call TRBD2 (5 bases). Germline CDR1 is SQVTM and CDR2 is ANQGSEA. Trimming took off 6 bases at V and 4 bases at J, with 22 bases between the two ends. The CDR3 consists of 15 residues.

The CDR3: CASSQDRTENQPQHF. Written as DNA, the CDR3 is TGTGCCAGCAGCCAAGATAGGACAGAAAATCAGCCCCAGCATTTT. The chain is built from TRBV3-1 and TRBJ1-5; TRBD1 might be the D (6 bases). CDR1 LGHDT and CDR2 YNNKEL come from the germline V gene (reference sequence). The V gene lost 0 bases and the J gene lost 4 bases, with 10 bases spanning the gap. This CDR3 is 15 amino acids long.

This clonotype was seen a handful of times. The J gene is TRBJ2-3, the V gene TRBV9; 7 positions agree with TRBD2. The germline V gene encodes CDR1 SGDLS and CDR2 YYNGEE. J was trimmed by 2 bases and V by 0 bases; bases with no gene match: 9. This CDR3 comprises 17 residues. The CDR3 sequence: CASSVGGSGAYTDTQYF. CDR3 DNA sequence: TGTGCCAGCAGCGTAGGAGGAAGCGGGGCTTACACAGATACGCAGTATTTT.